Sequencing of this TCR beta chain was carried out in a study of blood T cell repertoires in COVID-19. The protocol was immunoSEQ multiplex PCR, while the TCRdb copy is restricted to in-frame clones and leaves out a portion. This sample has around 250,000 clones, with 80% to 95% found just once. Germline V lookup: CDR1 SGHRS, CDR2 YFSETQ. The length of the CDR3 is 17 residues. V shed 0 bases, J shed 5 bases, and the junction held 10 bases outside the gene matches. A PCR-confirmed or clinician-diagnosed COVID-19 case had contacted exposed participants within 2 weeks of entry. This chain connects TRBV5-1 to TRBJ2-5; 10 bases align to TRBD1. Sequencing was carried out using PBMCs or T cells enriched from blood (not recorded which). The source is a man in his forties who had been exposed to COVID-19. This CDR3 is CASSLGWGTGAEETQYF. The CDR3 DNA reads as TGCGCCAGCAGCTTGGGATGGGGGACAGGGGCCGAGGAGACCCAGTACTTC. Using reference TRBV5-1 and TRBJ2-5 for the parts outside the CDR3, the full variable domain is KAGVTQTPRYLIKTRGQQVTLSCSPISGHRSVSWYQQTPGQGLQFLFEYFSETQRNKGNFPGRFSGRQFSNSRSEMNVSTLELGDSALYLCASSLGWGTGAEETQYFGPGTRLLVL.